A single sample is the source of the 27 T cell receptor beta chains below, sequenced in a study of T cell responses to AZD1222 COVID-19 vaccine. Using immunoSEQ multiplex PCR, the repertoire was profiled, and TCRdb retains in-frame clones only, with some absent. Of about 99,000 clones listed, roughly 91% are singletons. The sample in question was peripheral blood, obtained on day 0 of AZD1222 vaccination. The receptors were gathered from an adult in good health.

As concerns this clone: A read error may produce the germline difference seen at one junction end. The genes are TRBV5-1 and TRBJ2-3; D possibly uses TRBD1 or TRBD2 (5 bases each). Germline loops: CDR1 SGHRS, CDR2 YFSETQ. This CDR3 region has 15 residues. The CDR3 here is CTSSLGDPRTDTQYF. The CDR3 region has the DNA TGCACCAGCAGCTTGGGGGACCCTCGCACAGATACGCAGTATTTT. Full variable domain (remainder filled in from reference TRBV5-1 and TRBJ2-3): KAGVTQTPRYLIKTRGQQVTLSCSPISGHRSVSWYQQTPGQGLQFLFEYFSETQRNKGNFPGRFSGRQFSNSRSEMNVSTLELGDSALYLCTSSLGDPRTDTQYFGPGTRLTVL.

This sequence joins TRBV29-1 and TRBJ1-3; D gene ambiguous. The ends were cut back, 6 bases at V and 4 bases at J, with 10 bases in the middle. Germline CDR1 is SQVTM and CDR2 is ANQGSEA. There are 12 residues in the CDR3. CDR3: CSVQVVGNTIYF. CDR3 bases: TGCAGCGTGCAGGTCGTAGGAAACACCATATATTTT.

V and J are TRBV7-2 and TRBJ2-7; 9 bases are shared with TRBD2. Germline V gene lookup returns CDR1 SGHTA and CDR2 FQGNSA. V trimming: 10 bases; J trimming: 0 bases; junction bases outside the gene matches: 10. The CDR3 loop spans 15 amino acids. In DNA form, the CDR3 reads TGTGCCACAAGTGGAATTAGCGGGAGCTCCTACGAGCAGTACTTC. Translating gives CATSGISGSSYEQYF.

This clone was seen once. CDR3 region: CATSDAGRVGKLFF. The DNA for the CDR3 is TGTGCCACCAGTGACGCGGGACGCGTGGGAAAACTGTTTTTT. The chain recombines TRBV24-1 with TRBJ1-4; a weak D match, TRBD1 (5 bases). The CDR3 covers 14 residues. CDR1 KGHDR and CDR2 SFDVKD come from the germline V gene. V lost 4 bases, J lost 10 bases, and 15 bases lay in between.

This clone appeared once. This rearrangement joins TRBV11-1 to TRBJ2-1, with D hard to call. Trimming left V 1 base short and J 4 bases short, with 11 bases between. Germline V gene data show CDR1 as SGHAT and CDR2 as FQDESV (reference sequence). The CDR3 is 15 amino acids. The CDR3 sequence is CASSLGLWEYNEQFF. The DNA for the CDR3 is TGTGCCAGCAGCTTAGGTCTCTGGGAATACAATGAGCAGTTCTTC.

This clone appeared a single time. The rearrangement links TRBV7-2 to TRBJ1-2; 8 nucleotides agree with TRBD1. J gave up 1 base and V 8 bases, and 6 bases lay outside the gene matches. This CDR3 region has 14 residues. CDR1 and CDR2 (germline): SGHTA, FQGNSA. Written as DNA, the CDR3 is TGTGCCAGCTTATACAGGGGGTTTAACTATGGCTACACCTTC. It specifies CASLYRGFNYGYTF. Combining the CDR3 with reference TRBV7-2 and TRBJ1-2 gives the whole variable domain GAGVSQSPSNKVTEKGKDVELRCDPISGHTALYWYRQSLGQGLEFLIYFQGNSAPDKSGLPSDRFSAERTGGSVSTLTIQRTQQEDSAVYLCASLYRGFNYGYTFGSGTRLTVV.

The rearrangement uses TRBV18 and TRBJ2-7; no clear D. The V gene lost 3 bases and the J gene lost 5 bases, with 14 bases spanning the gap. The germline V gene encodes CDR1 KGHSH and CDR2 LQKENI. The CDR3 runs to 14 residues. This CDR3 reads CASSPPAPLHEQYF. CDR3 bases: TGTGCCAGCTCACCCCCGGCCCCCCTCCACGAGCAGTACTTC.

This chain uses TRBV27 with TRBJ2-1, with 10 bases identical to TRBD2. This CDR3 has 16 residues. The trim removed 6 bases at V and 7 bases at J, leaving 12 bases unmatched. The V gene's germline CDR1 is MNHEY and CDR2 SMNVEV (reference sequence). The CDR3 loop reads CASRIRTSGITNEQFF. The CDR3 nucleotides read TGTGCCAGCAGGATAAGGACTAGCGGTATCACAAATGAGCAGTTCTTC.

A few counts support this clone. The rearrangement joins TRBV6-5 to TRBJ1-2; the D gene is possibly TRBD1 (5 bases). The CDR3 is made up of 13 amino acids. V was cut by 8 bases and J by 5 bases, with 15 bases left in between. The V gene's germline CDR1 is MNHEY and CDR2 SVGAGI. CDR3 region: CASRDFSRYGYTF. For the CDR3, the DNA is TGTGCCAGCCGGGACTTTTCTCGGTATGGCTACACCTTC.

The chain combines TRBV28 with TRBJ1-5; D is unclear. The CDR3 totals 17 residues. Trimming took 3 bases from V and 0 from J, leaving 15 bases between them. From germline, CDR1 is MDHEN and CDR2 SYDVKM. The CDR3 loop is CASSLEHDGSSNQPQHF. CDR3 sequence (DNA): TGTGCCAGCAGTTTGGAACACGACGGGAGTAGCAATCAGCCCCAGCATTTT.

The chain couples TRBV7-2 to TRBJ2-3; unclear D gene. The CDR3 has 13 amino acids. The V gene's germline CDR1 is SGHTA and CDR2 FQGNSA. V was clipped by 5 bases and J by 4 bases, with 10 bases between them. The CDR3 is CASSPRRADTQYF. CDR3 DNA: TGTGCCAGCAGCCCCCGCCGGGCAGATACGCAGTATTTT.

This CDR3 is CASSEHGRWSSYEQYF. The CDR3 nucleotides read TGTGCCAGCAGTGAACATGGCAGGTGGAGCTCCTACGAGCAGTACTTC. The chain recombines TRBV6-1 with TRBJ2-7; D is undetermined. Trimming cost V 2 bases and J 0 bases, with 14 bases left between them. The germline V gene has CDR1 MNHNS and CDR2 SASEGT. The CDR3 loop spans 16 amino acids.

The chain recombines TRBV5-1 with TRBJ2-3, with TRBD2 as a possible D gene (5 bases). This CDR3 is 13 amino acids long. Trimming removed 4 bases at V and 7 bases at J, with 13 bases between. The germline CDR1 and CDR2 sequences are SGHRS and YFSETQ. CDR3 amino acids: CASSQRTGYTQYF. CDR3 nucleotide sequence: TGCGCCAGCAGCCAACGGACTGGTTATACGCAGTATTTT.

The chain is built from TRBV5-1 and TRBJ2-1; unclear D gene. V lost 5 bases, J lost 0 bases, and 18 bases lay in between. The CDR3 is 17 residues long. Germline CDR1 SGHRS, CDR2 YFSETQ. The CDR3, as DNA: TGCGCCAGCAGGCCCAGAGGTCAAACTTCCTCCTACAATGAGCAGTTCTTC. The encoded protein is CASRPRGQTSSYNEQFF.

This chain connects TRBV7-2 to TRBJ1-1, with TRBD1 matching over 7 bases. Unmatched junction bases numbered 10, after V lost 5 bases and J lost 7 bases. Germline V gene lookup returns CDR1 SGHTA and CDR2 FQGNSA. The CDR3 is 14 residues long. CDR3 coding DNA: TGTGCCAGCAGCCAAACGGGACAGTCACTTGAAGCTTTCTTT. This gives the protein CASSQTGQSLEAFF. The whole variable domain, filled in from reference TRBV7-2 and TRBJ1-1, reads GAGVSQSPSNKVTEKGKDVELRCDPISGHTALYWYRQSLGQGLEFLIYFQGNSAPDKSGLPSDRFSAERTGGSVSTLTIQRTQQEDSAVYLCASSQTGQSLEAFFGQGTRLTVV.

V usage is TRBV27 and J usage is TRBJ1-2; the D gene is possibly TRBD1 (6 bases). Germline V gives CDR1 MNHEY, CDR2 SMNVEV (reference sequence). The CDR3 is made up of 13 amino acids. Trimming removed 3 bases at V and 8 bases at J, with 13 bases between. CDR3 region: CASSFGGKNGYTF. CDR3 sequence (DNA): TGTGCCAGCAGTTTTGGGGGCAAAAACGGCTACACCTTC.

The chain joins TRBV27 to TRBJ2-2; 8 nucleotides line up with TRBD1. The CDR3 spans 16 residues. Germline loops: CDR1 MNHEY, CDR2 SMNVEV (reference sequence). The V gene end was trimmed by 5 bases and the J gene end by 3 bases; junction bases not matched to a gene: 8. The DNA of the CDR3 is TGTGCCAGCAGTCCCCAGGGGGCGGGCGACACCGGGGAGCTGTTTTTT. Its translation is CASSPQGAGDTGELFF.

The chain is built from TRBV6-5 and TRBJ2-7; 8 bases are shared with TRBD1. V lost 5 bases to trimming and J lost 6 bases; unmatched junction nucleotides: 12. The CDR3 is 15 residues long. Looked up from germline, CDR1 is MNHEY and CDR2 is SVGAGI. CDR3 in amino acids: CASSPRDRQGSEQYF. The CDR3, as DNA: TGTGCCAGCAGTCCCCGGGACAGGCAAGGTTCCGAGCAGTACTTC.

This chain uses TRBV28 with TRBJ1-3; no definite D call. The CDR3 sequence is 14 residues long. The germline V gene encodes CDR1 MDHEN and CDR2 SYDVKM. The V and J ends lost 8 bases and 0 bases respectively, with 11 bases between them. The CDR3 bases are TGTGCCAGCCAGAGATCCCGCTCTGGAAACACCATATATTTT. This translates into CASQRSRSGNTIYF.

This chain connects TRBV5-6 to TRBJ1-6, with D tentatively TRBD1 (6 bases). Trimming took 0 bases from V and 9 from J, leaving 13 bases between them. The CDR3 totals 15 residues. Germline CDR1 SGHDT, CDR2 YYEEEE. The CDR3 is CASSLGHRASSPLHF. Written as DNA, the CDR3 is TGTGCCAGCAGCTTGGGTCACAGGGCTAGTTCACCCCTCCACTTT.

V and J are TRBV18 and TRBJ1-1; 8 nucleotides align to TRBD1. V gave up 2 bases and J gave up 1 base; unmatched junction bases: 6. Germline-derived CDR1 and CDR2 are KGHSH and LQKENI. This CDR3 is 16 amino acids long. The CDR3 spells CASSPRVQGANTEAFF. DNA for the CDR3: TGTGCCAGCTCACCAAGGGTTCAGGGGGCGAACACTGAAGCTTTCTTT. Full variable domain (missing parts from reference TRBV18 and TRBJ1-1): NAGVMQNPRHLVRRRGQEARLRCSPMKGHSHVYWYRQLPEEGLKFMVYLQKENIIDESGMPKERFSAEFPKEGPSILRIQQVVRGDSAAYFCASSPRVQGANTEAFFGQGTRLTVV.

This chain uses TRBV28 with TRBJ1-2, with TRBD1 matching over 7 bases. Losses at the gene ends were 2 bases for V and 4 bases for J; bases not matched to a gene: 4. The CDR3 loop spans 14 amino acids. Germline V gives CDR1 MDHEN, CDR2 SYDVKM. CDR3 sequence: CASSLGTVSYGYTF. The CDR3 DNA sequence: TGTGCCAGCAGTTTAGGGACAGTAAGCTATGGCTACACCTTC.

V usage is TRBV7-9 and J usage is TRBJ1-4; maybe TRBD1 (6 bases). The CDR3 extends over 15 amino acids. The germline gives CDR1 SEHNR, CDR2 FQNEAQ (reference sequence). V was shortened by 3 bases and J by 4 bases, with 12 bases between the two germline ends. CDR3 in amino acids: CASSLGAVSNEKLFF. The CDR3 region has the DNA TGTGCCAGCAGCTTGGGGGCAGTCAGTAATGAAAAACTGTTTTTT.

CDR3 sequence (DNA): TGTGCCAGCAGTTTAAGCCCAAGGACCGAGCAGTACTTC. Encoded protein: CASSLSPRTEQYF. The chain couples TRBV7-6 to TRBJ2-7; no definite D call. The CDR3 runs 13 residues. The germline V and J ends were trimmed by 6 bases and 6 bases, with 15 bases remaining between them. Germline CDR1 SGHVS, CDR2 FNYEAQ.

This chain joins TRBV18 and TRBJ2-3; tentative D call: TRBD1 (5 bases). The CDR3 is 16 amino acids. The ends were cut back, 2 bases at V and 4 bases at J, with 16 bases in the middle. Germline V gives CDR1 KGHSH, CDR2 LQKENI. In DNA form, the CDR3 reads TGTGCCAGCTCACCAGTCACAGGAGTCCTCGCAGATACGCAGTATTTT. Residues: CASSPVTGVLADTQYF.

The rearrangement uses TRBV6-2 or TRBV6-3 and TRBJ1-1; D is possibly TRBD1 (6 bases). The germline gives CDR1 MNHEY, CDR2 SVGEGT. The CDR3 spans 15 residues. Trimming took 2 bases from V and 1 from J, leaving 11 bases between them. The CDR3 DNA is TGTGCCAGCAGTTACCCCGAACAGGGGAACACTGAAGCTTTCTTT. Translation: CASSYPEQGNTEAFF.

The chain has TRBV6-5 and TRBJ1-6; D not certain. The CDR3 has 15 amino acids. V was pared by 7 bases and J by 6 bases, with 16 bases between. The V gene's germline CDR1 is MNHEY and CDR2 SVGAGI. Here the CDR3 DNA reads TGTGCCAGCACAGTTTCCCGGGCCGCTAATTCACCCCTCCACTTT. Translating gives CASTVSRAANSPLHF.